The 31 T cell receptor beta chains below were found in one sample sequenced in a study of shared clonotypes between healthy human individuals. Positively selected for CCR7, the CD45RO-negative cells used as naive CD8 cells excluded terminally differentiated effector memory CD45RA+ cells. The repertoire was sequenced with immunoSEQ multiplex PCR; TCRdb's copy has only in-frame clones and lacks some. The sample has under 1 million clones; about 91% are singletons. Sequencing was performed on naive CD8+ T cells sorted from blood. The receptors were sampled from a man aged 25-45 years in good health.

This clone was detected once. The chain joins TRBV5-1 to TRBJ1-2, with D unclear. The V and J ends lost 0 bases and 10 bases respectively, with 19 bases between them. There are 15 residues in the CDR3. Germline CDR1 reads SGHRS; CDR2 reads YFSETQ. The CDR3 is CASSLALDSTAYYTF. CDR3 coding DNA: TGCGCCAGCAGCTTGGCTTTGGATTCTACGGCTTACTACACCTTC.

The chain links TRBV5-1 to TRBJ2-5; weak D call: TRBD1 (5 bases). This CDR3 spans 16 amino acids. CDR1 and CDR2 (germline): SGHRS, YFSETQ. Trimming took 3 bases from V and 4 from J, leaving 19 bases between them. In nucleotides, the CDR3 is TGCGCCAGCAGCTCAAAGGGGAAATCATCGGGAGAGACCCAGTACTTC. It translates to CASSSKGKSSGETQYF.

The chain carries TRBV5-5 and TRBJ2-7; possible D gene TRBD1, 7 bases. The CDR3 sequence is 18 residues long. Germline CDR1 is SGHKS and CDR2 is YYEKEE (reference sequence). V was pared by 4 bases and J by 0 bases, with 23 bases between. Here the CDR3 reads CASSPPGDSRYLSYEQYF. The CDR3 DNA follows: TGTGCCAGCAGCCCACCGGGGGACAGCCGATACCTCTCCTACGAGCAGTACTTC.

The chain recombines TRBV5-1 with TRBJ2-1; D could derive from TRBD1 or TRBD2 (5 bases each). V lost 0 bases and J lost 4, with 11 bases in between. The germline gives CDR1 SGHRS, CDR2 YFSETQ. The CDR3 totals 15 residues. CDR3 protein: CASSLEGPTYNEQFF. The CDR3 nucleotides read TGCGCCAGCAGCTTGGAGGGACCCACTTACAATGAGCAGTTCTTC.

The V gene is TRBV27, the J gene TRBJ2-7; 8 bases are shared with TRBD1. Germline V gene data show CDR1 as MNHEY and CDR2 as SMNVEV (reference sequence). The CDR3 extends over 13 amino acids. The V segment lost 6 bases and the J segment 4 bases; nucleotides outside the gene matches: 5. CDR3 protein: CASRTGVSYEQYF. The CDR3 nucleotides read TGTGCCAGCAGGACAGGGGTTTCGTACGAGCAGTACTTC.

This clone appeared once. The rearrangement links TRBV4-1 to TRBJ2-1; unclear D gene. This CDR3 is 13 amino acids long. V was shortened by 3 bases and J by 7 bases, with 10 bases between the two germline ends. The germline gives CDR1 MGHRA, CDR2 YSYEKL. CDR3 sequence (DNA): TGCGCCAGCAGCCATTTGACGCGGAATGAGCAGTTCTTC. Translation: CASSHLTRNEQFF.

This rearrangement joins TRBV10-3 to TRBJ1-4; the D gene is possibly TRBD1 (6 bases). The CDR3 spans 17 residues. Germline V CDR1 and CDR2: ENHRY, SYGVKD. Trimming pared 5 bases from V and 0 bases from J, leaving 16 bases between. The CDR3 sequence: CAISSEWGAATNEKLFF. The CDR3 DNA follows: TGTGCCATCAGTTCGGAGTGGGGGGCCGCAACTAATGAAAAACTGTTTTTT.

The V and J genes are TRBV30 and TRBJ2-1; D unresolved. V dropped 0 bases and J dropped 4 bases, with 7 bases sitting between them. CDR3 size: 13 residues. The germline CDR1 and CDR2 sequences are GTSNPN and SVGIG (reference sequence). In DNA form, the CDR3 reads TGTGCCTGGAGTGTTCGGCTATACAATGAGCAGTTCTTC. Its translation is CAWSVRLYNEQFF.

The chain uses TRBV13 and TRBJ2-1; D remains ambiguous. CDR1 PRHDT and CDR2 FYEKMQ come from the germline V gene (reference sequence). The CDR3 extends over 13 amino acids. V shed 1 base and J shed 4 bases, with 5 bases lying between them. In DNA, the CDR3 is TGTGCCAGCAGCTTAGTTTGGTACAATGAGCAGTTCTTC. This codes for CASSLVWYNEQFF.

The chain carries TRBV7-9 and TRBJ2-2; 7 bases line up with TRBD1. The CDR3 runs 15 residues. V gave up 4 bases and J gave up 0 bases; unmatched junction bases: 2. The germline V gene encodes CDR1 SEHNR and CDR2 FQNEAQ (reference sequence). CDR3 sequence reads: CASSSGQANTGELFF. CDR3 in DNA: TGTGCCAGCAGCTCAGGACAGGCGAACACCGGGGAGCTGTTTTTT.

The chain joins TRBV4-1 to TRBJ2-1, with TRBD2 matching 9 bases. J gave up 9 bases and V 0 bases, and 12 bases lay outside the gene matches. This CDR3 region has 17 residues. Per germline, CDR1 MGHRA and CDR2 YSYEKL. The CDR3 bases are TGCGCCAGCAGCCAAGAACCGCGCCTAGCGGGAATTAGTGAGCAGTTCTTC. Translated: CASSQEPRLAGISEQFF.

The chain employs TRBV10-3 and TRBJ2-5, with a possible D match to TRBD1 (8 bases). The germline V gene encodes CDR1 ENHRY and CDR2 SYGVKD. This CDR3 region has 13 residues. V was cut by 10 bases and J by 2 bases, with 14 bases left in between. CDR3 DNA sequence: TGTGCCACCACAGGGGGGGGGCAAGAGACCCAGTACTTC. Translation: CATTGGGQETQYF.

V gene TRBV27 combines with J gene TRBJ2-7, with unresolved D. V lost 6 bases and J 4 bases, leaving 25 bases between the germline ends. The CDR3 covers 17 residues. Germline assignment: CDR1 MNHEY and CDR2 SMNVEV (reference sequence). CDR3 in DNA: TGTGCCAGCAGCCACGACTCGTCCGGGCCCGGGCAGTACGAGCAGTACTTC. Translated: CASSHDSSGPGQYEQYF.

This clone was recorded only once. The chain carries TRBV10-2 and TRBJ2-7; TRBD2 is a possible D gene (6 bases). CDR1 and CDR2 from the germline V gene are WSHSY and SAAADI. Trimming removed 2 bases from V and 4 bases from J, with 12 bases in between. There are 14 residues in the CDR3. Here the CDR3 DNA reads TGCGCCAGCAGTGAGGGGGGACTGTGGTACGAGCAGTACTTC. Its translation is CASSEGGLWYEQYF.

The V call is TRBV27, the J call TRBJ2-1; a possible D gene is TRBD1 (6 bases). The CDR3 sequence is 15 residues long. Germline loops: CDR1 MNHEY, CDR2 SMNVEV (reference sequence). V was clipped by 4 bases and J by 3 bases, with 13 bases between them. The CDR3 DNA follows: TGTGCCAGCAGTTCCCGCCGAGGGGGCTACAATGAGCAGTTCTTC. Its protein product is CASSSRRGGYNEQFF.

The chain is built from TRBV11-2 and TRBJ2-7; the match to TRBD2 covers 8 bases. Germline CDR1 and CDR2: SGHAT and FQNNGV. J lost 4 bases, V lost 5 bases, and 7 bases had no gene match. This CDR3 spans 14 amino acids. CDR3 bases: TGTGCCAGCAGCATTGGGGCGGGAGGTTACGAGCAGTACTTC. Translated, it gives CASSIGAGGYEQYF. The full variable domain, completed using reference TRBV11-2 and TRBJ2-7, is EAGVAQSPRYKIIEKRQSVAFWCNPISGHATLYWYQQILGQGPKLLIQFQNNGVVDDSQLPKDRFSAERLKGVDSTLKIQPAKLEDSAVYLCASSIGAGGYEQYFGPGTRLTVT.

This sequence joins TRBV4-1 and TRBJ2-2; unclear D gene. Germline loops: CDR1 MGHRA, CDR2 YSYEKL. Trimming removed 2 bases from V and 2 bases from J, with 6 bases in between. The CDR3 is 14 residues long. The CDR3 loop is CASSQQTNTGELFF. DNA of the CDR3: TGCGCCAGCAGCCAACAGACCAACACCGGGGAGCTGTTTTTT.

The rearrangement uses TRBV28 and TRBJ2-1; no definite D call. This CDR3 has 13 amino acids. In germline, CDR1 is MDHEN, CDR2 SYDVKM. V was clipped by 2 bases and J by 7 bases, with 9 bases between them. CDR3 bases: TGTGCCAGCAGTTTAGTGGGATGGAATGAGCAGTTCTTC. Protein sequence: CASSLVGWNEQFF.

This chain links TRBV19 with TRBJ2-5; 9 nucleotides line up with TRBD1. V dropped 5 bases and J dropped 4; count of bases not matched to a gene: 2. Germline-derived CDR1 and CDR2 are LNHDA and SQIVND (reference sequence). This CDR3 comprises 13 residues. The CDR3 region is CASSLGQGETQYF. DNA for the CDR3: TGTGCCAGTAGTTTGGGACAGGGAGAGACCCAGTACTTC.

J is TRBJ2-7 and V is TRBV21-1. TRBV21-1 is deemed a pseudogene. The CDR3 runs 15 residues. The CDR3 sequence is CASSKAADRAYEQYF. Written as DNA, the CDR3 is TGTGCCAGCAGCAAAGCGGCGGACCGAGCCTACGAGCAGTACTTC.

This chain joins TRBV13 and TRBJ1-3, with 8 bases matching TRBD1. The V and J ends lost 5 bases and 0 bases, in that order; junction bases with no gene match: 9. Germline V CDR1 and CDR2: PRHDT, FYEKMQ (reference sequence). This CDR3 has 17 amino acids. CDR3 amino acids: CASSPGQGTSSGNTIYF. CDR3 sequence (DNA): TGTGCCAGCAGCCCCGGACAGGGAACCAGCTCTGGAAACACCATATATTTT.

The chain is built from TRBV25-1 and TRBJ2-1; D may be TRBD1 or TRBD2 (5 bases each). Trimming removed 5 bases from V and 8 bases from J, with 13 bases in between. The CDR3 has 13 amino acids. CDR1 is MGHDK, CDR2 SYGVNS, per germline. The CDR3 loop reads CASSPQRGDEQFF. The CDR3 nucleotides are TGTGCCAGCAGTCCCCAACGGGGCGATGAGCAGTTCTTC.

The CDR3 coding sequence is TGTGCCTGGGACCCTGGGGCCGCCGGGGGGGAGACCCAGTACTTC. Encoded protein: CAWDPGAAGGETQYF. The genes are TRBV30 and TRBJ2-5; 7 nucleotides match TRBD2. This CDR3 comprises 15 residues. With 5 bases clipped from V and 5 bases from J, the junction kept 14 bases outside the gene matches. Per germline, CDR1 GTSNPN and CDR2 SVGIG (reference sequence).

V is TRBV27 and J is TRBJ1-2; 7 positions agree with TRBD1. V was pared by 4 bases and J by 8 bases, with 7 bases of the junction left unmatched. The CDR3 runs 13 residues. Germline V gene sequence: CDR1 MNHEY, CDR2 SMNVEV (reference sequence). In DNA form, the CDR3 reads TGTGCCAGCAGTTGGGGACAGCAAGGCGGCTACACCTTC. Protein product: CASSWGQQGGYTF.

This sequence joins TRBV14 and TRBJ2-7, with D tentatively TRBD2 (6 bases). Trimming pared 3 bases from V and 3 bases from J, leaving 12 bases between. The CDR3 contains 14 residues. Germline CDR1 SGHDN, CDR2 FVKESK. CDR3 sequence: CASSHQWRDYEQYF. The CDR3 bases are TGTGCCAGCAGCCATCAGTGGCGGGACTACGAGCAGTACTTC.

The gene calls are TRBV15 and TRBJ2-5; 8 bases map to TRBD1. The better agreement between TRBJ2-7 and the DNA end casts doubt on the J call. The CDR3 runs to 14 residues. Looked up from germline, CDR1 is LNHNV and CDR2 is YYDKDF (reference sequence). CDR3: CATSFGTGSYEQYF. CDR3 sequence (DNA): TGTGCCACCAGCTTTGGGACAGGATCCTACGAGCAGTACTTC.

In the case of this clone: Other DNA sequences in this specimen translate into the identical CDR3. J is TRBJ2-7 and V is TRBV7-9; 12 bases are shared with TRBD2. This CDR3 has 15 amino acids. Germline CDR1 and CDR2: SEHNR and FQNEAQ (reference sequence). Trimming took 3 bases from V and 4 from J; bases not matched to a gene: 4. DNA for the CDR3: TGTGCCAGCAGCTTCCTGACTAGCGGGAGTTACGAGCAGTACTTC. Its protein product is CASSFLTSGSYEQYF.

The chain is built from TRBV13 and TRBJ2-1; TRBD2 agrees at 13 bases. Germline-derived CDR1 and CDR2 are PRHDT and FYEKMQ (reference sequence). J lost 12 bases, V lost 5 bases, and 13 bases had no gene match. The CDR3 has 16 residues. The CDR3 DNA sequence: TGTGCCAGCAGCGATAGAATCGGGACTAGCGGGACCTGGCAGTTCTTC. Protein product: CASSDRIGTSGTWQFF.

V usage is TRBV5-5 and J usage is TRBJ1-2; unclear D gene. Germline V gene sequence: CDR1 SGHKS, CDR2 YYEKEE (reference sequence). Trimming removed 0 bases from V and 3 bases from J, with 6 bases in between. The CDR3 extends over 13 amino acids. In DNA form, the CDR3 reads TGTGCCAGCAGCTTGGGGCAGGACTATGGCTACACCTTC. Its protein product is CASSLGQDYGYTF.

The chain combines TRBV27 with TRBJ2-1; weak D call: TRBD1 (6 bases). The germline CDR1 and CDR2 sequences are MNHEY and SMNVEV (reference sequence). Trimming removed 6 bases from V and 0 bases from J, with 12 bases in between. CDR3 length equals 15 residues. This CDR3 reads CASSSRGFSYNEQFF. As DNA, the CDR3 is TGTGCCAGCAGCTCCAGGGGATTCTCCTACAATGAGCAGTTCTTC.

CDR3 nucleotides: TGCAGCGTCCCCGGGTCGGGGGCTGATGGCTACACCTTC. This encodes CSVPGSGADGYTF. V usage is TRBV29-1 and J usage is TRBJ1-2; tentatively, D is TRBD1 (6 bases). CDR3 length: 13 residues. The ends were cut back, 6 bases at V and 6 bases at J, with 17 bases in the middle. Per the germline V gene, CDR1 is SQVTM and CDR2 is ANQGSEA.